This T cell receptor beta chain derives from a study of molecular identifiers for immune sequencing clone quantification. General study results and limits: Jurkat TCR RNA spiked in from one cell reportedly remained identifiable amid about a million naive cells. It was shown that clones above 20 RNA copies held over 97% of effector molecules, but under 1% in naive cells.

A remark on this clonotype: The target antigen is unknown.

CDR3 size: 14 residues. Unmatched junction bases numbered 4, after V lost 3 bases and J lost 3 bases. CDR1 is SGHTA, CDR2 FQGNSA, per germline. Naive CD8 T cells, phenotype CD8+CD4-CCR7+CD45RA+, were sorted. Both previously described methods and listed TCR primers were employed to make bulk TCR libraries. MiXCR, applied by TCRdb to the PCR reads, yields one record per CDR3 protein. The table shows about 630,000 distinct CDR3 sequences, with 25% occurring only once. This rearrangement joins TRBV7-2 to TRBJ2-7, with 8 bases identical to TRBD1. The clonotype originates from a human donor in good health. Some libraries in this study had Jurkat cell RNA spiked in. Specimen: naive CD8+ T cells from blood, with Jurkat cell RNA spiked in. Subset meaning: FACS-sorted CD8+CD4-CCR7+CD45RA+ naive T cells. CDR3 sequence: CASSFDRGVYEQYF. The CDR3 DNA reads as TGTGCCAGCAGCTTCGACAGGGGAGTCTACGAGCAGTACTTC.